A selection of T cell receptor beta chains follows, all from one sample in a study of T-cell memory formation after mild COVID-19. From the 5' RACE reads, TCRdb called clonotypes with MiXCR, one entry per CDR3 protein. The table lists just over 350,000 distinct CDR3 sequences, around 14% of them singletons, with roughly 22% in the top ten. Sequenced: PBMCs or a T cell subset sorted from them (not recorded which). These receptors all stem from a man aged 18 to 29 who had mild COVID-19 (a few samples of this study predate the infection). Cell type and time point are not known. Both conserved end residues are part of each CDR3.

cdr3_aa: CASSFGTGELFF
v_call: TRBV7-9

cdr3_aa: CASTSGTVGGYTF
v_call: TRBV5-1

cdr3_aa: CASRRTEPYNEQFF
v_call: TRBV12-3/TRBV12-4

cdr3_aa: CASSFIQSLGRAYEQYF
v_call: TRBV7-8

cdr3_aa: CAWSVRERDTQYF
v_call: TRBV30

cdr3_aa: CASSYARPYEQYF
v_call: TRBV6-5

cdr3_aa: CASSYDHGDPGGNQPQHF
v_call: TRBV6-5

cdr3_aa: CASSQQAGANVLTF
v_call: TRBV7-2

cdr3_aa: CASSRNGGRGYDEQFF
v_call: TRBV7-2

cdr3_aa: CSGIRSNTEAFF
v_call: TRBV29-1

cdr3_aa: CASSFAQGNTEAFF
v_call: TRBV11-2

cdr3_aa: CASSSSGHTDTQYF
v_call: TRBV6-6

cdr3_aa: CASSKSGSSYGYTF
v_call: TRBV4-1

cdr3_aa: CASSVIGGITGELFF
v_call: TRBV6-1

cdr3_aa: CASSSYRGRGGELFF
v_call: TRBV27

cdr3_aa: CASSPAAGSEYGYTF
v_call: TRBV18

cdr3_aa: CASRLQGAIDTQYF
v_call: TRBV12-3/TRBV12-4

cdr3_aa: CASSSEGARTGELFF
v_call: TRBV9

cdr3_aa: CASRGITVNTEAFF
v_call: TRBV4-1

cdr3_aa: CASCSGGSNNEQFF
v_call: TRBV7-2

cdr3_aa: CASSLARSANPPDTQYF
v_call: TRBV5-1

cdr3_aa: CASSVTWGPYNEQFF
v_call: TRBV9

cdr3_aa: CASTLAGRPSYNEQFF
v_call: TRBV27

cdr3_aa: CASSPIVGTGIVPF
v_call: TRBV7-9

cdr3_aa: CASKPGLTAMGDTIYF
v_call: TRBV6-5

cdr3_aa: CASSGDLGIPQFF
v_call: TRBV6-2/TRBV6-3

cdr3_aa: CASSTGQGNAEQYF
v_call: TRBV6-5

cdr3_aa: CASSLTPRTTDTQYF
v_call: TRBV5-4

cdr3_aa: CASGRGRTEAFF
v_call: TRBV27